Listed here is a single T cell receptor (beta chain). Its matching antigen is unknown. CDR1 and CDR2 from the germline V gene are MGHDK and SYGVNS. J lost 5 bases, V lost 4 bases, and 10 bases had no gene match. The CDR3 spans 16 residues. The source of the sample is a study of T cell repertoires in cytomegalovirus infection. About the research overall: CMV epitopes in the study were HLA-C-restricted (recently identified) and HLA-B-restricted (well studied). Indications of both CMV infection and matching HLA type were provided by public TCR beta signatures.

One entry per CDR3 protein results from TCRdb running MiXCR on the reads. The profile shows a few hundred thousand distinct CDR3 sequences, 40% of them singletons. Study results and caveats: CMV-specific HLA-C-restricted TCR beta clonotypes dominated the ex vivo response. Summed frequency of shared TCR beta families picked out CMV carriers who also had the relevant HLA.

The source was cultured PBMCs, collected from culture after CMV antigen stimulation. The TCR originated in a human donor in good health (CMV status not recorded). Some clones in this sample may be carry-over from other donors' samples. The gene calls are TRBV25-1 and TRBJ1-4, with 7 bases aligning to TRBD1. The CDR3 coding sequence is TGTGCCAGCAGTGGACTAGACAGGGAGGAGAATGAAAAACTGTTTTTT. Translated, it gives CASSGLDREENEKLFF.